One and the same sample provided the 15 T cell receptor beta chains below, sequenced in a study of shared clonotypes between healthy human individuals. Sequencing was performed with immunoSEQ multiplex PCR; in TCRdb, only in-frame clones are kept and a portion is missing. This sample carries more than 2,000,000 clones, 85% to 95% of them seen once, and the ten largest clones take around 0.4%. The material sequenced was naive CD4+ T cells from PBMCs. Subset meaning: CD45RA+ positively selected. These receptor sequences come from a man between 18 and 35 years old in good health. Some clones in this sample may be carry-over from other donors' samples.

The chain recombines TRBV29-1 with TRBJ2-1; 8 nucleotides align to TRBD2. Unmatched junction bases numbered 9, after V lost 0 bases and J lost 2 bases. Germline loops: CDR1 SQVTM, CDR2 ANQGSEA. The CDR3 has 17 amino acids. The CDR3 loop reads CSVEDPFLAGPYNEQFF. Written as DNA, the CDR3 is TGCAGCGTTGAAGATCCGTTTCTAGCGGGCCCCTACAATGAGCAGTTCTTC.

This clone was picked up one time. Distinct nucleotide sequences in the sample also encode this CDR3. This chain links TRBV11-3 with TRBJ2-3; D remains ambiguous. This CDR3 region has 14 residues. The germline gives CDR1 SGHNT, CDR2 YENEEA. The V gene lost 1 base and the J gene lost 2 bases, with 7 bases spanning the gap. The CDR3 here is CASSLGGATDTQYF. The CDR3 nucleotides read TGTGCCAGCAGCTTAGGCGGCGCCACAGATACGCAGTATTTT.

The genes are TRBV18 and TRBJ1-5; 9 positions match TRBD1. The J segment lost 3 bases and the V segment lost 4 bases, leaving 7 bases of the junction unmatched. CDR3 length equals 16 residues. Germline assignment: CDR1 KGHSH and CDR2 LQKENI. CDR3: CASSLGQGSINQPQHF. The CDR3 region has the DNA TGTGCCAGCTCACTCGGACAGGGGAGTATCAATCAGCCCCAGCATTTT. The full variable domain, its missing parts supplied by reference TRBV18 and TRBJ1-5, is NAGVMQNPRHLVRRRGQEARLRCSPMKGHSHVYWYRQLPEEGLKFMVYLQKENIIDESGMPKERFSAEFPKEGPSILRIQQVVRGDSAAYFCASSLGQGSINQPQHFGDGTRLSIL.

This clone has only a few counts. The chain joins TRBV19 to TRBJ2-2; 7 bases agree with TRBD2. V lost 10 bases to trimming and J lost 5 bases; unmatched junction nucleotides: 10. The length of the CDR3 is 14 residues. Germline V gives CDR1 LNHDA, CDR2 SQIVND (reference sequence). CDR3 amino acids: CATSGIRRTGELFF. As DNA, the CDR3 is TGTGCCACGAGCGGGATAAGAAGGACCGGGGAGCTGTTTTTT.

This clone was seen once. The rearrangement joins TRBV6-1 to TRBJ2-7; the D gene could be TRBD1 or TRBD2 (5 bases each). CDR1 MNHNS and CDR2 SASEGT come from the germline V gene. The CDR3 is 13 residues long. V lost 0 bases, J lost 3 bases, and 6 bases lay in between. Here the CDR3 reads CASSEAGDYEQYF. DNA for the CDR3: TGTGCCAGCAGTGAAGCGGGGGACTACGAGCAGTACTTC.

The chain is built from TRBV19 and TRBJ2-3; 7 nucleotides align to TRBD1. Germline CDR1 and CDR2: LNHDA and SQIVND (reference sequence). The CDR3 length is 14 residues. With V trimmed by 9 bases and J by 5 bases, 11 bases remained unmatched. CDR3 amino acids: CASYQQGQGDTQYF. In DNA form, the CDR3 reads TGTGCCAGCTACCAACAGGGGCAGGGAGATACGCAGTATTTT.

The V gene is TRBV5-1, the J gene TRBJ2-2; 12 bases map to TRBD2. Looked up from germline, CDR1 is SGHRS and CDR2 is YFSETQ. The CDR3 is made up of 18 amino acids. V trimming: 4 bases; J trimming: 7 bases; junction bases outside the gene matches: 14. CDR3 sequence: CASSRTALAGGRGGELFF. The CDR3 nucleotides are TGCGCCAGCAGCAGAACGGCACTAGCGGGAGGCCGAGGCGGGGAGCTGTTTTTT.

This chain uses TRBV29-1 with TRBJ2-7; TRBD2 matches 7 bases. Germline V lookup: CDR1 SQVTM, CDR2 ANQGSEA. The CDR3 sequence is 15 residues long. V lost 5 bases and J lost 0; bases outside the gene matches: 10. In DNA, the CDR3 is TGCAGCGTTTGTATCGGACTAGAAAGCTCCTACGAGCAGTACTTC. This sequence encodes CSVCIGLESSYEQYF.

This chain connects TRBV5-1 to TRBJ2-7, with 10 positions matching TRBD2. The CDR3 extends over 15 amino acids. Germline CDR1 and CDR2: SGHRS and YFSETQ. Trimming took 2 bases from V and 3 from J; bases not matched to a gene: 5. CDR3 coding DNA: TGCGCCAGCAGCTTTACTAGCGGGACCATCTACGAGCAGTACTTC. As protein: CASSFTSGTIYEQYF.

This rearrangement joins TRBV5-1 to TRBJ1-2; 8 bases fit TRBD1. There are 17 residues in the CDR3. V gave up 1 base and J gave up 6 bases; unmatched junction bases: 14. Germline values: CDR1 SGHRS, CDR2 YFSETQ. In DNA form, the CDR3 reads TGCGCCAGCAGCTTGATGGAGTTTGCTTCAGGGGGCCATGGCTACACCTTC. It translates to CASSLMEFASGGHGYTF.

The chain combines TRBV7-7 with TRBJ2-5; D is ambiguous. Looked up from germline, CDR1 is SSHAT and CDR2 is FNYEAQ (reference sequence). This CDR3 has 14 residues. V shed 0 bases and J shed 5 bases, with 10 bases lying between them. CDR3 loop: CASSLASGVETQYF. CDR3 nucleotides: TGTGCCAGCAGCTTAGCTTCGGGTGTCGAGACCCAGTACTTC. The full variable domain, completed using reference TRBV7-7 and TRBJ2-5, is GAGVSQSPRYKVTKRGQDVTLRCDPISSHATLYWYQQALGQGPEFLTYFNYEAQPDKSGLPSDRFSAERPEGSISTLTIQRTEQRDSAMYRCASSLASGVETQYFGPGTRLLVL.

The chain links TRBV2 to TRBJ1-1; 9 nucleotides match TRBD1. J was trimmed by 5 bases and V by 11 bases; bases with no gene match: 12. The CDR3 has 14 amino acids. CDR1 and CDR2 from the germline V gene are SNHLY and FYNNEI. The CDR3 loop reads CAGTDRGVGTEAFF. The CDR3 DNA follows: TGTGCCGGGACGGACAGGGGCGTTGGGACTGAAGCTTTCTTT.

The chain combines TRBV7-9 with TRBJ2-7; the match to TRBD2 covers 12 bases. The CDR3 consists of 14 residues. Germline CDR1 is SEHNR and CDR2 is FQNEAQ (reference sequence). V was clipped by 8 bases and J by 2 bases; unmatched bases: 4. CDR3: CASGTSGGPYEQYF. In DNA, the CDR3 is TGTGCCAGCGGAACTAGCGGGGGGCCCTACGAGCAGTACTTC. The complete variable domain, with remaining parts taken from reference TRBV7-9 and TRBJ2-7, reads DTGVSQNPRHKITKRGQNVTFRCDPISEHNRLYWYRQTLGQGPEFLTYFQNEAQLEKSRLLSDRFSAERPKGSFSTLEIQRTEQGDSAMYLCASGTSGGPYEQYFGPGTRLTVT.

This clone was seen just once. The J gene is TRBJ1-2, the V gene TRBV7-2; no firm D call. Germline-derived CDR1 and CDR2 are SGHTA and FQGNSA. V lost 2 bases and J lost 4, with 11 bases in between. The CDR3 totals 14 residues. The CDR3 sequence is CASSLPDRPYGYTF. The DNA of the CDR3 is TGTGCCAGCAGCTTACCCGACCGCCCCTATGGCTACACCTTC.

As to this clone: The same CDR3 arises from other DNA sequences in this sample as well. The chain links TRBV28 to TRBJ1-5; 9 bases fit TRBD1. Germline V CDR1 and CDR2: MDHEN, SYDVKM. The CDR3 is 17 amino acids. With V trimmed by 1 base and J by 2 bases, 6 bases remained unmatched. CDR3 coding DNA: TGTGCCAGCAGTTTATTTCGGGGACAGGGTGGCAATCAGCCCCAGCATTTT. Residues: CASSLFRGQGGNQPQHF.